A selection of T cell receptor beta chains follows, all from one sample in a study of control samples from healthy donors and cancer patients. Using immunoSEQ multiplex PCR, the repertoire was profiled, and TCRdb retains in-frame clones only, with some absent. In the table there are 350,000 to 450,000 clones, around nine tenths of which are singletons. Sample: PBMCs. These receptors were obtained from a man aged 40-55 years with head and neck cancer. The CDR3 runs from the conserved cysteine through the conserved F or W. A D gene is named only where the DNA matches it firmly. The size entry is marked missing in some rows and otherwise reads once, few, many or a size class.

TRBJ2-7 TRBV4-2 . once TGTGCCAGCAGCCCTTCCCGTTCGCTTTCCTACGAGCAGTACTTC CASSPSRSLSYEQYF
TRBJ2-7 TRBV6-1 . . TGTGCCAGCAGTGATGGGGACATACCTTTCTACGAGCAGTACTTC CASSDGDIPFYEQYF
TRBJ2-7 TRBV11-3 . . TGTGCCAGCAGCCTCGGACGGAGCGAGCAGTACTTC CASSLGRSEQYF
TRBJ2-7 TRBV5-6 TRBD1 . TGTGCCAGCAGCTTGGCGACAGGGGGCTACGAGCAGTACTTC CASSLATGGYEQYF
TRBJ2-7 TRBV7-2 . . TGTGCCAGCAGCTTAGTGACGACAGGCGGCTCCTACGAGCAGTACTTC CASSLVTTGGSYEQYF
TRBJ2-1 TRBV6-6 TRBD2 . TGTGCCAGCAGTCTACTAGCGGGAGGGCCTAGTGCCAATGAGCAGTTCTTC CASSLLAGGPSANEQFF
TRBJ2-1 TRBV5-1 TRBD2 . TGCGCCAGCAGCTTGATCGGGACTAGTAGCAATGAGCAGTTCTTC CASSLIGTSSNEQFF
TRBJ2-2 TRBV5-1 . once TGCGCCAGCAGCTTGGTCCCCAATACCGGGGAGCTGTTTTTT CASSLVPNTGELFF
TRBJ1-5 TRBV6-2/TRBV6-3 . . TGTGCCAGCAGCCTTGGGGATGGCAATCAGCCCCAGCATTTT CASSLGDGNQPQHF
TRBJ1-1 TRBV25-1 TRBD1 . TGTGCCAGCAGTGCGACAGGGGGGTGGACTGAAGCTTTCTTT CASSATGGWTEAFF
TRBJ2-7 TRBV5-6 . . TGTGCCAGCAGCTGGAAGGCCGTCCTTGGGGGGACCTACGAGCAGTACTTC CASSWKAVLGGTYEQYF
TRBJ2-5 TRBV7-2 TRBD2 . TGTGCCAGCAGCCTACTAATGGGACTAATGGAGACCCAGTACTTC CASSLLMGLMETQYF
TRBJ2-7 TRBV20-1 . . TGCAGTGCTAGTAACAGAGGGCTTAGTAACCACGAGCAGTACTTC CSASNRGLSNHEQYF
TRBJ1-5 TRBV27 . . TGTGCCAGCAGTTCGATAACAGGAATCAATCAGCCCCAGCATTTT CASSSITGINQPQHF
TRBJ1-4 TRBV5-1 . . TGCGCCAGCAGCCCGGGCCCTCAAGGGAAACTGTTTTTT CASSPGPQGKLFF
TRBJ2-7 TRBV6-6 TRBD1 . TGTGCCAGCAGTGGGACAGTCTACGAGCAGTACTTC CASSGTVYEQYF
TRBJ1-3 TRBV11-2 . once TGTGCCAGCAGCCAGGACAGACAGACTGGAAACACCATATATTTT CASSQDRQTGNTIYF
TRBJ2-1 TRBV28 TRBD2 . TGTGCCAGCAGTCCGGGGGGAGCTTACAATGAGCAGTTCTTC CASSPGGAYNEQFF
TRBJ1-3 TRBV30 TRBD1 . TGTGCCTGGAGCCTAAATCAAGACAGGGGAACTGGAAACACCATATATTTT CAWSLNQDRGTGNTIYF
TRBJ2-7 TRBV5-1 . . TGCGCCAGCAGCTCCCCCCCCCAGGGGGGCTACGAGCAGTACTTC CASSSPPQGGYEQYF
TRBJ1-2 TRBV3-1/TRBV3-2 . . TGTGCCAGCAGCCAAGAGGGGCGAGGCTATGGCTACACCTTC CASSQEGRGYGYTF
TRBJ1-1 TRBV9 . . TGTGCCAGCAGCTCTACAGGATCTGAAGCTTTCTTT CASSSTGSEAFF
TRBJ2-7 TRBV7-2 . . TGTGCCAGCAGCTTAACTAGGGTGGCCTACGAGCAGTACTTC CASSLTRVAYEQYF
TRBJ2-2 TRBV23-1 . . TGCGCCAGACCCACGCTGTTTTTT CARPTLFF
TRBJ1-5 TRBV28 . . TGTACCAGCAGCGGCGATCAGCCCCAGCATTTT CTSSGDQPQHF
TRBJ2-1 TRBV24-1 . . TGTGCCACCAGTGATTCTTGGGGGCGGGACAATGAGCAGTTCTTC CATSDSWGRDNEQFF
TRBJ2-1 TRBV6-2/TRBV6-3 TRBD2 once TGTGCCAGCAGTCCCCTTAGCGGGAGGGCCCACAATGAGCAGTTCTTC CASSPLSGRAHNEQFF
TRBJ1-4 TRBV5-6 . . TGTGCCAGCAGCTTGCGCCGAGAAAAACTGTTTTTT CASSLRREKLFF
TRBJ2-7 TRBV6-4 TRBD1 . TGTGCCAGCTCACACTTATCCGGGACAGGTGGCGAGCAGTACTTC CASSHLSGTGGEQYF
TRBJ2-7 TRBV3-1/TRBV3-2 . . TGTGCCAGCAGCCAAGATATGACGGACCGTTACGAGCAGTACTTC CASSQDMTDRYEQYF
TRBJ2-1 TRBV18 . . TGTGCCAGCTCACCGGACAGACCGGTAAACAATGAGCAGTTCTTC CASSPDRPVNNEQFF
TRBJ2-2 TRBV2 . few TGTGCCAGCAGCGAAAAAGTTATGGGGGGGCATCGGTCCGGGGAGCTGTTTTTT CASSEKVMGGHRSGELFF
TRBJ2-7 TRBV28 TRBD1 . TGTGCCAGCAGGATTGAGACAGGGGGCAACGAGCAGTACTTC CASRIETGGNEQYF
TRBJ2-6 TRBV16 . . TGTGCCAGCAGCCAAGGGGGGACGGCCAACGTCCTGACTTTC CASSQGGTANVLTF
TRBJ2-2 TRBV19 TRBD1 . TGTGCCAGTAGTATCTTAGGGGGCGATACCGGGGAGCTGTTTTTT CASSILGGDTGELFF